This entry concerns a single T cell receptor (beta chain). These data belong to a study of T cell changes during pregnancy in multiple sclerosis. There are 16 residues in the CDR3. Profiled with immunoSEQ multiplex PCR; TCRdb holds only in-frame clones, not every one. The sample lists more than 40,000 clones; about 92% were seen once. The clonotype was recovered from a female donor with multiple sclerosis, enrolled in a pregnancy study. The V gene is TRBV21-1, the J gene TRBJ2-3; no check of the table's D call, TRBD1, against the DNA was made. TRBV21-1 has pseudogene status. The sample was CD4+ T cells from peripheral blood mononuclear cells, taken in the third trimester of pregnancy. The CDR3 reads CASSLQGAFRADTQYF. In DNA, the CDR3 is TGTGCCAGCAGCCTACAGGGGGCGTTTAGGGCAGATACGCAGTATTTT.